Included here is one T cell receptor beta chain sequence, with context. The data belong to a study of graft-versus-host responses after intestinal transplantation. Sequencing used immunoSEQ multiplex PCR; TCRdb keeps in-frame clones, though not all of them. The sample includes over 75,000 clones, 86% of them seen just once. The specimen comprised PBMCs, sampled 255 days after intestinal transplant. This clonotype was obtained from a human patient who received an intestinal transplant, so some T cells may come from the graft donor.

The CDR3, as DNA: TGCGCCAGCAGCCACCAGCTGGGGGACACTGAAGCTTTCTTT. Translation: CASSHQLGDTEAFF. V is TRBV4-1 and J is TRBJ1-1; D possibly corresponds to TRBD1 (5 bases). The CDR3 consists of 14 residues. Deletions cut 3 bases from V and 3 bases from J, with 11 bases between. From germline, CDR1 is MGHRA and CDR2 YSYEKL.